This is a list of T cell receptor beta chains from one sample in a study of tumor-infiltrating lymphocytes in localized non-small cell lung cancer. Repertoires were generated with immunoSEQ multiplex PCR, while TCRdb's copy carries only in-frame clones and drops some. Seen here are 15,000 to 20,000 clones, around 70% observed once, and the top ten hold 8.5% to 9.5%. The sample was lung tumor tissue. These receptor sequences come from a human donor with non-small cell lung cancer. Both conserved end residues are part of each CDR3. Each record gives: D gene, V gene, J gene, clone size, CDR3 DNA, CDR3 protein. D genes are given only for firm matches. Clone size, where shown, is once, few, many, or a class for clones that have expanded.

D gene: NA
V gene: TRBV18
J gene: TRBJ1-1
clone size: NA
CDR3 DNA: TGTGCCAGCTCACCAATGAGTAACACTGAAGCTTTCTTT
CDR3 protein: CASSPMSNTEAFF

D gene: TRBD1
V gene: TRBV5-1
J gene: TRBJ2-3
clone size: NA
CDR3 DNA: TGCGCCAGCGGCCTCCTGGACAGGGTCACAGATACGCAGTATTTT
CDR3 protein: CASGLLDRVTDTQYF

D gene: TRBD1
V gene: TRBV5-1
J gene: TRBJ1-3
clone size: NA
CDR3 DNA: TGCGCCAGCAGTGGGACAGGAGACTCTGGAAACACCATATATTTT
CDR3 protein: CASSGTGDSGNTIYF

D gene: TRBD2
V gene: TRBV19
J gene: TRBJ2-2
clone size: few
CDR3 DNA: TGTGCCAGTAGGCGAGCGGGAGCAAACACCGGGGAGCTGTTTTTT
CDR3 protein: CASRRAGANTGELFF

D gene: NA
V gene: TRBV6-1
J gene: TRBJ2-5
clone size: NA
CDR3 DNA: TGTGCCAGCAGAGCTGCTGAGACCCAGTACTTC
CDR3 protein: CASRAAETQYF

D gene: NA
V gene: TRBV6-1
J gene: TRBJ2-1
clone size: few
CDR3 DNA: TGTGCCAGCAAGGGACTGGAGCAGTTCTTC
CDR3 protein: CASKGLEQFF

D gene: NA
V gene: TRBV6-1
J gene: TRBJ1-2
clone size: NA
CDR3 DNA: TGTGCCAGCAGCCGGGTGGACAGAGCTAACTATGGCTACACCTTC
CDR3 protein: CASSRVDRANYGYTF

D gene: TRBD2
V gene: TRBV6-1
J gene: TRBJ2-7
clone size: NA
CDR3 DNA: TGTGCCAGCAGGGTAGCGGGGGCAGACGAGCAGTACTTC
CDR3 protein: CASRVAGADEQYF

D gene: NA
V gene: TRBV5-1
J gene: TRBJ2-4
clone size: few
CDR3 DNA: TGCGCCAGCAGCGTACCCATAACAGGTACCAAAAACATTCAGTACTTC
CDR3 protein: CASSVPITGTKNIQYF

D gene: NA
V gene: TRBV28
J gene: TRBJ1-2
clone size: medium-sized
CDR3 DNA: TGTGCCAGCCGCCAAACAGTTGACTATGGCTACACCTTC
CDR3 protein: CASRQTVDYGYTF

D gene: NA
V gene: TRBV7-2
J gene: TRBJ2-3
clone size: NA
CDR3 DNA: TGTGCCAGCAGCGCTCCTGGGGATACGCAGTATTTT
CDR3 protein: CASSAPGDTQYF

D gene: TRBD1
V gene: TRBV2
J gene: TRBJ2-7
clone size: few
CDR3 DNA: TGTGCCAGCAGCACGGACAGGGGGGGGAGGGAGCAGTACTTC
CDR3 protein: CASSTDRGGREQYF

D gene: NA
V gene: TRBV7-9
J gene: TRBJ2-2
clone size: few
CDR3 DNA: TGTGCCAGCGCCCTAGGGGAGCTGTTTTTT
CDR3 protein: CASALGELFF

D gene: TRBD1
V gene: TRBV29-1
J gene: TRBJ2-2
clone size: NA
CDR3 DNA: TGCAGCGGGGGACAGGGCGCCACCGGGGAGCTGTTTTTT
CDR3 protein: CSGGQGATGELFF

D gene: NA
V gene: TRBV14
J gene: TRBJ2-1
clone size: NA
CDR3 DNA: TGTGCCAGCAGCCCTTCCGGGGCAGGCGCGTACAATGAGCAGTTCTTC
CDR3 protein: CASSPSGAGAYNEQFF

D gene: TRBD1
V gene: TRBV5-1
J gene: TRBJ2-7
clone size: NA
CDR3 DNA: TGCGCCAGCAGCTTAAGGGACAGAAACTCCTACGAGCAGTACTTC
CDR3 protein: CASSLRDRNSYEQYF

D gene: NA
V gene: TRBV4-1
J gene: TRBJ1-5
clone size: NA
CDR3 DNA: TGCGCCAGCAGCTTCGGACCTATTAGCAATCAGCCCCAGCATTTT
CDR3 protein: CASSFGPISNQPQHF

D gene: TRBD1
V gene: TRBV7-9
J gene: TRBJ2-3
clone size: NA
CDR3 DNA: TGTGCCAGCAGCGCTGGGGGACAGGGTTTCACAGATACGCAGTATTTT
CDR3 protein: CASSAGGQGFTDTQYF

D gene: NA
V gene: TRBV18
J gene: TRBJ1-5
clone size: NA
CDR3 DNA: TGTGCCAGCTCAGCTAGAAGCAATCAGCCCCAGCATTTT
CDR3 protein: CASSARSNQPQHF

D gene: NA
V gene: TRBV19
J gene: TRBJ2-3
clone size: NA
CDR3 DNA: TGTGCCACTTCCTGGACGGTCACAGATACGCAGTATTTT
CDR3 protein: CATSWTVTDTQYF

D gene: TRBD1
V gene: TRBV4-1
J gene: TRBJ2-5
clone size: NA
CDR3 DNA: TGCGCCAGCAGCCAAGATTGGGCAGGGGGCACCGAGACCCAGTACTTC
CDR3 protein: CASSQDWAGGTETQYF

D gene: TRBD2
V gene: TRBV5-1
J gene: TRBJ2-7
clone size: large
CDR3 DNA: TGCGCCAGCACCCTATCGGGTAGCGGGAGTCCTAGGGGCGAGCAGTACTTC
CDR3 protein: CASTLSGSGSPRGEQYF

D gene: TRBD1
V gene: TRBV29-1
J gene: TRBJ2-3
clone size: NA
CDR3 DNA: TGCAGCGTGGACAGTTACAGGGGGGATACGCAGTATTTT
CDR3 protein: CSVDSYRGDTQYF

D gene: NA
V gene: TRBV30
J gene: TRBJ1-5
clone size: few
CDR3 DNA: TGTGCCTGGAGTGCGGGGGCAGATCAGCCCCAGCATTTT
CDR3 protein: CAWSAGADQPQHF

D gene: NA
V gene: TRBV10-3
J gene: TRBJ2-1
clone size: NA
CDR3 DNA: TGTGCCATCAGTGGCTCCGAGGAGCAATACAATGAGCAGTTCTTC
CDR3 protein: CAISGSEEQYNEQFF

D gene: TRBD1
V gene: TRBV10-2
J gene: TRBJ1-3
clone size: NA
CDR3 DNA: TGCGCCAGCAGTGAGTCGGTCAGGGGGCGTCGAGACACCATATATTTT
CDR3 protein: CASSESVRGRRDTIYF

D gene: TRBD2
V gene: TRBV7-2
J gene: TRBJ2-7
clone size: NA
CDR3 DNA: TGTGCCAGCAGCTGGCTAGCGGGGAACCTCTGGGAGCAGTACTTC
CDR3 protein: CASSWLAGNLWEQYF

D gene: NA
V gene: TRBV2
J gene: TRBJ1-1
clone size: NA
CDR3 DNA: TGTGCCAGCAGAGGTACAGGGAACACTGAAGCTTTCTTT
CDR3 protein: CASRGTGNTEAFF

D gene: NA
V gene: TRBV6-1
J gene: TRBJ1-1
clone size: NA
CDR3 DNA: TGTGCCACCACTCGAGGGGTCGCTGAAGCTTTCTTT
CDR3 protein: CATTRGVAEAFF

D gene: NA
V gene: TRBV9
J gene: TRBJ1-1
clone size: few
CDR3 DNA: TGTGCCAGCAGTACTATTACAGGACCCCCTGAAGCTTTCTTT
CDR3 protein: CASSTITGPPEAFF

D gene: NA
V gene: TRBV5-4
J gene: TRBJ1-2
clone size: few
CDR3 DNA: TGTGCCAGCAGCCAAGCCGTGGGGGGCGAGAACTATGGCTACACCTTC
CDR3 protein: CASSQAVGGENYGYTF

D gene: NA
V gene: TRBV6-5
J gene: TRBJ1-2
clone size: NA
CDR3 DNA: TGTGCCAGCAGTCCCCTGCAGGGGACTGGCTACACCTTC
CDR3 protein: CASSPLQGTGYTF

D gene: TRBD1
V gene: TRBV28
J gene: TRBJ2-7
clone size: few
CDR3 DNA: TGTGCCAGCAGTTACCCCGGGACAGACGAGCAGTACTTC
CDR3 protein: CASSYPGTDEQYF

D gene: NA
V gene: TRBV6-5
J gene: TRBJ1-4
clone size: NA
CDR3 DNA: TGTGCCAGCAGTTACGAGGGTCGGAGTGAAAAACTGTTTTTT
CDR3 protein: CASSYEGRSEKLFF

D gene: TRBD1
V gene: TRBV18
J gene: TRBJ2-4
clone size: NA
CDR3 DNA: TGTGCCAGCTCACCAGAAGACAGAACAGGGGTAAAGAACATTCAGTACTTC
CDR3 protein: CASSPEDRTGVKNIQYF

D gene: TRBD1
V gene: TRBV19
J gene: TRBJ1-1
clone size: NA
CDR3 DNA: TGTGCCAGTTCAGACAGGGGCCGTGGAACTGAAGCTTTCTTT
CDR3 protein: CASSDRGRGTEAFF

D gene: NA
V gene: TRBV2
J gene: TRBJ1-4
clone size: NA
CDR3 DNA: TGTGCCAGACGACAAGCAACTAATGAAAAACTGTTTTTT
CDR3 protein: CARRQATNEKLFF

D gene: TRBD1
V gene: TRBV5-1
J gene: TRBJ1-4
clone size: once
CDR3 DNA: TGCGCCAGCAGCTTGACCCAGGGGGGGTTTAATGAAAAACTGTTTTTT
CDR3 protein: CASSLTQGGFNEKLFF

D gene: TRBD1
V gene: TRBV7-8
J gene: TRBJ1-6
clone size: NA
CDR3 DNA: TGTGCCAGCAGCTTAGCGCGAAGGGGGCGCCTGTATAGGAGCTCCTATAATTCACCCCTCCACTTT
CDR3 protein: CASSLARRGRLYRSSYNSPLHF

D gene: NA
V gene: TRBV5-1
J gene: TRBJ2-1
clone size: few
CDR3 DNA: TGCGCCAGCAGCTTGACGGGGGACAACTACAATGAGCAGTTCTTC
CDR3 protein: CASSLTGDNYNEQFF

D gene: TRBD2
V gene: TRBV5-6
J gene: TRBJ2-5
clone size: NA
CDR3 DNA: TGTGCCAGCAGCTTGGCCGGGAGGGCCCAAGAGACCCAGTACTTC
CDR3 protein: CASSLAGRAQETQYF

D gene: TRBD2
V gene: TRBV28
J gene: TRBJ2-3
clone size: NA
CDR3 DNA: TGTGCCAGCAGTTTCGAAGCGGGAGGCGGAGATACGCAGTATTTT
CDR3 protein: CASSFEAGGGDTQYF

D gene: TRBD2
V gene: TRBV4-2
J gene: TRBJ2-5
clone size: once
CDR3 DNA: TGTGCCAGCAGCCAAGTTCCCACTAGCGGTTTACAAGAGACCCAGTACTTC
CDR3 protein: CASSQVPTSGLQETQYF

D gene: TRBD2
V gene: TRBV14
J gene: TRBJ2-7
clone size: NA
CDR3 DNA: TGTGCCAGCAGCCAACCCCCTACTAGCGGGAGGATCTACGAGCAGTACTTC
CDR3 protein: CASSQPPTSGRIYEQYF

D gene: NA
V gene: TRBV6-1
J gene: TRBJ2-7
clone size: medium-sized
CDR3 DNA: TGTGCCAGCAGGGCCTACGAGCAGTACTTC
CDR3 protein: CASRAYEQYF

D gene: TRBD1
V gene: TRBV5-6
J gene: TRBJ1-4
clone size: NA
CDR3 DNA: TGTGCCAGCAGCTCGGACAGGGGGTTTGAAAAACTGTTTTTT
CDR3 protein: CASSSDRGFEKLFF

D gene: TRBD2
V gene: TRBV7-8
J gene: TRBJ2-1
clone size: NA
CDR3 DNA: TGTGCCAGCAGCCTCACCTGGAGCGGGGGCTACAATGAGCAGTTCTTC
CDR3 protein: CASSLTWSGGYNEQFF

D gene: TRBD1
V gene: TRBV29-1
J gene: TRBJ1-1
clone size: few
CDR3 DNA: TGCAGCGTTGAAGGGGGACAGGACCGGACTGAAGCTTTCTTT
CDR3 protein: CSVEGGQDRTEAFF

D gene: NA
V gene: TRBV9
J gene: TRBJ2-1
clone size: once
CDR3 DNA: TGTGCCAGCAGCGTTACAAGGAATGAGCAGTTCTTC
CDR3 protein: CASSVTRNEQFF

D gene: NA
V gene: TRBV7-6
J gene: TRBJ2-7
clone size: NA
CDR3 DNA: TGTGCCAGCAGCGCCCGGGGTTGGGGCTACGAGCAGTACTTC
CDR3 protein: CASSARGWGYEQYF

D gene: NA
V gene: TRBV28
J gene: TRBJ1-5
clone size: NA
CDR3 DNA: TGTGCCAGCAGTTTATCGGGACACAACAATCAGCCCCAGCATTTT
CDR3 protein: CASSLSGHNNQPQHF

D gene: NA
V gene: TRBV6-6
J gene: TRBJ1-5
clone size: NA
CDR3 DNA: TGTGCCAGCTCTAGGATTGATCAGCCCCAGCATTTT
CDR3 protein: CASSRIDQPQHF

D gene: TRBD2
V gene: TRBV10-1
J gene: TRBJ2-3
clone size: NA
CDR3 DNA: TGCGCCAGCAGTGAGTCGATTCTAGCGGGAACCACAGATACGCAGTATTTT
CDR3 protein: CASSESILAGTTDTQYF